This T cell receptor (beta chain) derives from a study of beta chain features in type 1 diabetes. Study results and limitations: Type 1 diabetes patients had moderately but significantly shorter TCRB CDR3s in all four CD4+ subsets.

CD4+ cells of the naive, central memory, regulatory and stem cell-like memory types were sorted via CD45RO/CCR7/CD25/CD127/CD95/CD27. Expressed TCRB transcripts were sequenced because the isolated RNA had all been reverse transcribed beforehand. Read counts averaged about 3.57 million for samples of naive, central memory and regulatory T cells. The repertoire was sequenced with immunoSEQ multiplex PCR; TCRdb's copy has only in-frame clones and lacks some. The data show about 300,000 clones, about 13% seen once. The CDR3 is made up of 18 amino acids. The germline CDR1 and CDR2 sequences are SGHVS and FNYEAQ. With V trimmed by 5 bases and J by 6 bases, 14 bases remained unmatched. Only one count was recorded for this clone. Antigen: not known.

This TCR came from a woman aged 18-35 years with type 1 diabetes. The V gene is TRBV7-6, the J gene TRBJ2-3; 13 bases match TRBD2. The material sequenced was naive CD4+ T cells from blood. The CDR3 coding sequence is TGTGCCAGCAGCCAAATCCCCGGGACTAGCGGGGTAGGGGATACGCAGTATTTT. It is translated as CASSQIPGTSGVGDTQYF.